A selection of T cell receptor beta chains follows, all from one sample in a study of T-cell reconstitution after alpha-beta-depleted transplantation in children. TCRdb reprocessed the PCR reads with MiXCR, giving one entry per CDR3 protein. Of roughly 400,000 distinct CDR3 sequences listed, approximately 20% are singletons. The material sequenced was PBMCs from the stem cell graft donor, taken from the stem cell graft. Every receptor here comes from a human donor who donated a stem cell graft to a child with acute myeloid leukemia. Each CDR3 is given with its conserved first and last residue. The order of the fields is D gene, CDR3 length, V gene, J gene, clone size, CDR3 DNA, CDR3 protein. D genes are given only for firm matches. The size field is filled for only some rows; it gives once, few, many or a size class.

>TRBD1|13|TRBV20-1|TRBJ2-3|few
TGCAGTGCTACCTGGACAGGGGGGAATACGCAGTATTTT
CSATWTGGNTQYF
>-|15|TRBV13|TRBJ2-7|few
TGTGCCAGCAGCTTATCAGCGGATCCCTCCTACGAGCAGTACTTC
CASSLSADPSYEQYF
>-|21|TRBV27|TRBJ2-7|few
TGTGCCAGCACCACTTACGCCCCGCGGGGCGGGAACGACCTCAGCTCCTACGAGCAGTACTTC
CASTTYAPRGGNDLSSYEQYF
>-|12|TRBV27|TRBJ2-2|many
TGTGCCAGCCGGGATCCCACCAGGGAGCTGTTTTTT
CASRDPTRELFF
>TRBD2|15|TRBV7-6|TRBJ2-1|-
TGTGCCAGCAGCTTTATAGCGGGAGAGTCGAATGAGCAGTTCTTC
CASSFIAGESNEQFF
>-|16|TRBV27|TRBJ2-7|-
TGTGCCAGCAGTTCTTCTTGGGGGGAGAGGTCCTACGAGCAGTACTTC
CASSSSWGERSYEQYF
>-|13|TRBV12-3/TRBV12-4|TRBJ1-2|-
TGTGCCAGCAGTTTGGGCCTAGGGCATGGCTACACCTTC
CASSLGLGHGYTF
>TRBD2|14|TRBV20-1|TRBJ2-1|few
TGCAGTGCACTTCATAGCGGGAGGGCCAATGAGCAGTTCTTC
CSALHSGRANEQFF
>TRBD2|15|TRBV19|TRBJ2-1|few
TGTGCCAGTAGTACTTCGGGACTAGCGGACAATGAGCAGTTCTTC
CASSTSGLADNEQFF
>TRBD2|13|TRBV4-2|TRBJ2-7|-
TGTGCCAGCAGGACTAGCGGGAGTGGGGAGCAGTACTTC
CASRTSGSGEQYF
>-|12|TRBV6-5|TRBJ1-1|many
TGTGCCAGCAGGACTACTTACACTGAAGCTTTCTTT
CASRTTYTEAFF
>TRBD2|15|TRBV20-1|TRBJ2-3|few
TGCAGTGCCCGATCCAGCGGGAGAGGCACAGATACGCAGTATTTT
CSARSSGRGTDTQYF
>TRBD2|15|TRBV12-3/TRBV12-4|TRBJ2-2|many
TGTGCCAGCAGTACCTTTAGCGGGAGGTCCGGGGAGCTGTTTTTT
CASSTFSGRSGELFF
>TRBD1|15|TRBV6-2/TRBV6-3|TRBJ2-1|-
TGTGCCAGCAGTTCCGAGGACAGGGGGAGGGTTGAGCAGTTCTTC
CASSSEDRGRVEQFF
>TRBD1|15|TRBV11-1|TRBJ1-1|once
TGTGCCAGCAGCTTAACCGGGACAGGGGGGACTGAATCTTTCTTT
CASSLTGTGGTESFF
>TRBD2|16|TRBV12-3/TRBV12-4|TRBJ2-1|-
TGTGCCAGCAGTTTGTGGGCTAGCGGGAAGGTCAATGAGCAGTTCTTC
CASSLWASGKVNEQFF
>-|16|TRBV5-1|TRBJ2-7|-
TGCGCCAGCAGCTTGGCTCGAGCGACAGTACCCGTCGAGCAGTACTTC
CASSLARATVPVEQYF
>-|13|TRBV5-1|TRBJ1-2|once
TGCGCCAGCACGTTGGGTAGGGACTATGGCTACACCTTC
CASTLGRDYGYTF
>TRBD2|15|TRBV7-3|TRBJ2-7|-
TGTGCCAGCAGGATAGGGCCGGGGGGTTCCTACGAGCAGTACTTC
CASRIGPGGSYEQYF
>-|13|TRBV2|TRBJ2-3|-
TGTGCCAGCAAAAGCGGGTGGACAGATACGCAGTATTTT
CASKSGWTDTQYF
>-|17|TRBV5-1|TRBJ2-1|-
TGCGCCAGCAGCTTGGGGGGAACAGGGCCGGCCTACAATGAGCAGTTCTTC
CASSLGGTGPAYNEQFF
>TRBD2|14|TRBV28|TRBJ2-5|few
TGTGCCAGCAGTCCAGTAGCGGGTCGGGAGACCCAGTACTTC
CASSPVAGRETQYF
>-|14|TRBV28|TRBJ1-2|many
TGTGCCACCCGCCCCAGGGGAAGAAACTATGGCTACACCTTC
CATRPRGRNYGYTF
>TRBD1|13|TRBV5-1|TRBJ1-2|few
TGCGCCAGCAGCTTGGAGGGACAGCAAGGCTACACCTTC
CASSLEGQQGYTF
>TRBD2|16|TRBV28|TRBJ2-7|few
TGTGCCAGCAGCCGACCTGGGACTAGCGGGAGGAACGAGCAGTACTTC
CASSRPGTSGRNEQYF
>-|14|TRBV25-1|TRBJ2-7|-
TGTGCCAGCAGTGGATTGGGTAACCCCTACGAGCAGTACTTC
CASSGLGNPYEQYF
>-|11|TRBV29-1|TRBJ2-7|-
TGCAGCGTTGAGGGGGGCTTCGAGCAGTACTTC
CSVEGGFEQYF
>-|19|TRBV12-3/TRBV12-4|TRBJ2-1|-
TGTGCCAGCTGTTTCTCAGGTAGCACGCGTTCACTTTCCTACAATGAGCAGTTCTTC
CASCFSGSTRSLSYNEQFF
>-|15|TRBV7-2|TRBJ1-6|-
TGTGCCAGCAGCCCTAGGGTGAGACCGGAGGAGGCCCTCCACTTT
CASSPRVRPEEALHF
>-|13|TRBV12-3/TRBV12-4|TRBJ2-3|few
TGTGCCACCCAAAGGGGCTGGGTAGATACGCAGTATTTT
CATQRGWVDTQYF
>-|14|TRBV20-1|TRBJ2-5|many
TGCAGTGCTAGACGGCCAGGGACGATGGAGACCCAGTACTTC
CSARRPGTMETQYF
>-|14|TRBV12-3/TRBV12-4|TRBJ2-7|-
TGTGCCAGCAGTCCACGGGACCTTAGCTACGAGCAGTACTTC
CASSPRDLSYEQYF
>-|14|TRBV9|TRBJ2-2|-
TGTGCCAGCAGCGTAGAAGGGAACACCGGGGAGCTGTTTTTT
CASSVEGNTGELFF
>-|16|TRBV9|TRBJ2-5|-
TGTGCCAGCAGCGTAGACCCAGGGCGGGAATGGGAGACCCAGTACTTC
CASSVDPGREWETQYF
>-|13|TRBV7-9|TRBJ2-7|-
TGTGCCAGCACCTACGGGAAGGCAGGGGAGCAGTACTTC
CASTYGKAGEQYF
>-|12|TRBV7-9|TRBJ1-2|many
TGTGCCAGCAGCTTAGAGAGGGGCGGCTACACCTTC
CASSLERGGYTF
>TRBD1|15|TRBV20-1|TRBJ2-5|many
TGCAGTGCGCCGGCCGGGACAGGAATTCAAGAGACCCAGTACTTC
CSAPAGTGIQETQYF
>-|13|TRBV20-1|TRBJ2-2|-
TGCAGTGCTAGAGGTGGGAACACCGGGGAGCTGTTTTTT
CSARGGNTGELFF